These T cell receptor beta chains were read from a single sample in a study of glioma-infiltrating T cells after dendritic cell vaccination. Assay used: immunoSEQ multiplex PCR; TCRdb lists only in-frame clones, some missing. The profile shows roughly 100,000 clones, roughly 79% of them singletons. This specimen was blood, taken before dendritic cell vaccination. These receptors came from a human donor with glioblastoma. CDR3s include the opening cysteine and the closing phenylalanine or tryptophan.

j_gene | v_gene | CDR3aa
TRBJ2-1 | TRBV4-2 | CASSQDGLAGSREQFF
TRBJ1-2 | TRBV27 | CASSFPPTGQNYGYTF
TRBJ2-5 | TRBV2 | CASSEGTYQETQYF
TRBJ2-2 | TRBV7-6 | CASSSEPGYNTGELFF
TRBJ2-6 | TRBV5-4 | CATPARAGANVLTF
TRBJ2-7 | TRBV7-2 | CASSPPGGGAYEQYF
TRBJ1-1 | TRBV4-1 | CASSQTRGGEAFF
TRBJ1-2 | TRBV5-6 | CASSLTGAYGYTF
TRBJ1-1 | TRBV27 | CASSLDIGVVNTEAFF
TRBJ1-6 | TRBV6-1 | CASSLSDSSSPLHF
TRBJ1-6 | TRBV6-1 | CASSEEGRSSYNSPLHF
TRBJ1-5 | TRBV27 | CASSSTGVEWQVDQPQHF
TRBJ2-1 | TRBV13 | CASSLGGGLEQFF
TRBJ2-3 | TRBV9 | CASSATGGTQYF
TRBJ1-4 | TRBV7-6 | CASSRLFTSNGKLFF
TRBJ2-1 | TRBV7-3 | CASSLSGGALNEQFF
TRBJ2-1 | TRBV2 | CASSFPRAGADNEQFF
TRBJ2-7 | TRBV1 | CTSSQDLEGAHEQYF
TRBJ2-5 | TRBV15 | CATSRVGGGTPETQYF
TRBJ2-3 | TRBV4-3 | CASSQGLAGGDTQYF
TRBJ2-1 | TRBV5-1 | CASSLGVAGGNEQFF
TRBJ2-1 | TRBV5-1 | CASSLGGTRYNEQFF
TRBJ2-1 | TRBV15 | CATSVRTGKYEQFF
TRBJ2-2 | TRBV15 | CATSKVSATGELFF
TRBJ2-5 | TRBV9 | CASSVGSDRGPLEGTQYF
- | TRBV19 | CASSGGGLYEQYF
TRBJ1-1 | TRBV7-8 | CASSLVASEAFF